This TCR beta chain was identified in a study of T cell responses to AZD1222 COVID-19 vaccine. This clone was seen once. This CDR3 comprises 12 residues. V was shortened by 0 bases and J by 6 bases, with 4 bases between the two germline ends. Germline V gene sequence: CDR1 SGHNT, CDR2 YYREEE (reference sequence). Repertoires were generated with immunoSEQ multiplex PCR, while TCRdb's copy carries only in-frame clones and drops some. The table includes 150,000 to 200,000 clones, over 75% detected once. This TCR derives from an adult in good health. Sequences were derived from peripheral blood, sampled on day 0 of AZD1222 vaccination. The gene calls are TRBV5-4 and TRBJ1-5; D is undetermined. DNA of the CDR3: TGTGCCAGCAGCTTGGAAGGTCAGCCCCAGCATTTT. Translating gives CASSLEGQPQHF.